The 6 T cell receptor beta chains in this list originate from one sample, sequenced in a study of blood T cell repertoires in COVID-19 (dated by TCRdb to about 2020). Library construction relied on the immunoSEQ multiplex PCR assay. TCRdb's version of the immuneACCESS table is confined to in-frame rearrangements and falls short of the full clone set. An unresolved V gene accounts for under half of the shortfall where checked; the remainder is of unknown origin. The sample records under 200,000 clones, 70% to 90% of which are singletons. The ten top clones hold approximately 11% of the sample. Sequencing was done on a sample of peripheral blood. The receptors stem from a woman in her fifties or sixties with COVID-19, enrolled during active disease.

The V gene is TRBV7-2, the J gene TRBJ2-7; 9 bases line up with TRBD2. CDR1 and CDR2 (germline): SGHTA, FQGNSA. J gave up 3 bases and V 6 bases, and 9 bases lay outside the gene matches. The CDR3 is 15 amino acids. The DNA of the CDR3 is TGTGCCAGCAGATCCATAGCGGGAGCGGGCTACGAGCAGTACTTC. Translated: CASRSIAGAGYEQYF. Based on the CDR3 plus reference TRBV7-2 and TRBJ2-7, the full variable domain is GAGVSQSPSNKVTEKGKDVELRCDPISGHTALYWYRQSLGQGLEFLIYFQGNSAPDKSGLPSDRFSAERTGGSVSTLTIQRTQQEDSAVYLCASRSIAGAGYEQYFGPGTRLTVT.

The V and J genes are TRBV19 and TRBJ2-2; 9 bases line up with TRBD1. Germline V gene data show CDR1 as LNHDA and CDR2 as SQIVND (reference sequence). The CDR3 extends over 16 amino acids. J gave up 2 bases and V 8 bases, and 9 bases lay outside the gene matches. This CDR3 is CASARDRGGNTGELFF. CDR3 DNA: TGTGCCAGTGCCCGCGACAGGGGGGGCAACACCGGGGAGCTGTTTTTT.

The genes are TRBV24-1 and TRBJ2-3; the D gene is possibly TRBD1 (6 bases). Looked up from germline, CDR1 is KGHDR and CDR2 is SFDVKD. The CDR3 is 16 residues long. The V gene lost 4 bases and the J gene lost 2 bases, with 15 bases spanning the gap. CDR3 in amino acids: CATSDRTALPTDTQYF. Here the CDR3 DNA reads TGTGCCACCAGTGACCGGACAGCGCTACCCACAGATACGCAGTATTTT.

The CDR3 sequence: CASGGNRGLAGTYEQYF. As DNA, the CDR3 is TGTGCCAGCGGAGGAAACAGGGGACTAGCGGGAACCTACGAGCAGTACTTC. The chain combines TRBV19 with TRBJ2-7, with TRBD2 identical over 13 bases. The CDR3 is 17 residues long. V shed 9 bases, J shed 2 bases, and the junction held 13 bases outside the gene matches. CDR1 LNHDA and CDR2 SQIVND come from the germline V gene (reference sequence).

The chain combines TRBV12-3 or TRBV12-4 with TRBJ2-5, with D possibly TRBD1 on 6 matching bases. Trimming took 5 bases from V and 5 from J, leaving 12 bases between them. The CDR3 is 13 residues long. DNA of the CDR3: TGTGCCAGCAGTCCCGGGACACAGGAGACCCAGTACTTC. This gives the protein CASSPGTQETQYF.

V and J are TRBV7-8 and TRBJ2-7; D remains ambiguous. This CDR3 comprises 15 residues. Trimming removed 5 bases from V and 0 bases from J, with 14 bases in between. Germline CDR1 is SGHVS and CDR2 is FQNEAQ. CDR3 bases: TGTGCCAGCAGCACTGTGGCGGCGAGCTCCTACGAGCAGTACTTC. Translating gives CASSTVAASSYEQYF.